These T cell receptor beta chains were read from a single sample in a study of T-cell reconstitution after alpha-beta-depleted transplantation in children. TCRdb called the PCR reads again in MiXCR, with one record for every CDR3 protein. The sample contains 200,000 to 300,000 distinct CDR3 sequences, over 20% of which appear only once. Material: PBMCs, obtained before TCRalphabeta/CD19-depleted stem cell transplant. Receptors were obtained from a girl under 10 years old with Fanconi anemia, due to receive a stem cell transplant. CDR3s include the opening cysteine and the closing phenylalanine or tryptophan. D genes are given only for firm matches. The size field is filled for only some rows; it gives once, few, many or a size class.

TGTGCCAGCACCAGGGGAGCGGGAGATTTCACCGGGGAGCTGTTTTTT | CASTRGAGDFTGELFF | TRBJ2-2 | TRBD2 | few | TRBV4-2 | 16
TGCAGTGCTAGAAGACAGGGTAGGAGCACTGAAGCTTTCTTT | CSARRQGRSTEAFF | TRBJ1-1 | TRBD1 | many | TRBV20-1 | 14
TGTGCCAGCAGTTACTCGTATAGCGGGGGTGATAGCTCCTACAATGAGCAGTTCTTC | CASSYSYSGGDSSYNEQFF | TRBJ2-1 | TRBD2 | NA | TRBV6-5 | 19
TGTGCCAGCAGCTTTCTAGCGGGGCTCAATGAGCAGTTCTTC | CASSFLAGLNEQFF | TRBJ2-1 | TRBD2 | many | TRBV7-2 | 14
TGCAGCGTTAATACAGGGGCCAAAAACATTCAGTACTTC | CSVNTGAKNIQYF | TRBJ2-4 | NA | NA | TRBV29-1 | 13
TGCGCCAGCAGCTTGCAGCCCCCGACCTACGAGCAGTACTTC | CASSLQPPTYEQYF | TRBJ2-7 | NA | few | TRBV5-1 | 14
TGCAGTGCTAGCTGGGCCCTACGGACTAGTTACGAGCAGTACTTC | CSASWALRTSYEQYF | TRBJ2-7 | TRBD2 | few | TRBV20-1 | 15
TGTGCCAGCAGCTTGGCTGACAAATACGATGAGCAGTTCTTC | CASSLADKYDEQFF | TRBJ2-1 | NA | NA | TRBV5-4 | 14
TGCGCCAGCAGCGACCTTCATGGACAGGGCGTATTAGGTGGCTACACCTTC | CASSDLHGQGVLGGYTF | TRBJ1-2 | TRBD1 | NA | TRBV10-2 | 17
TGCAGCACACTAAACAATGAGCAGTTCTTC | CSTLNNEQFF | TRBJ2-1 | NA | NA | TRBV29-1 | 10
TGCGCCAGCAGCCAAGATTTGCATGAGCAGTTCTTC | CASSQDLHEQFF | TRBJ2-1 | NA | NA | TRBV4-1 | 12
TGCAGCGTTGAAACTGAACCAGGGAACACTGAAGCTTTCTTT | CSVETEPGNTEAFF | TRBJ1-1 | NA | many | TRBV29-1 | 14
TGCGCCAGCAGCCCGGGACTAGCGGTTAGCACAGATACGCAGTATTTT | CASSPGLAVSTDTQYF | TRBJ2-3 | TRBD2 | few | TRBV5-1 | 16
TGCGCCAGCAGTCGGAACGAGGGTTGGGAAGAGCAGTACTTC | CASSRNEGWEEQYF | TRBJ2-7 | NA | NA | TRBV23-1 | 14
TGTGCCAGCAGTCCTGGGGTGGGTGGCACAGATACGCAGTATTTT | CASSPGVGGTDTQYF | TRBJ2-3 | NA | many | TRBV12-3/TRBV12-4 | 15
TGTGCCAGCAGTGATTGGTCCCCGGGACTAGCCGTCTACGAGCAGTACTTC | CASSDWSPGLAVYEQYF | TRBJ2-7 | TRBD2 | many | TRBV25-1 | 17
TGCGCCAGCAGTGACCCTCAAGATCCCAGGGTAGTGAACACCGGGGAGCTGTTTTTT | CASSDPQDPRVVNTGELFF | TRBJ2-2 | NA | few | TRBV10-2 | 19
TGTGCCAGCAGCTTATGGGGCGGCCCCTACGAGCAGTACTTC | CASSLWGGPYEQYF | TRBJ2-7 | NA | NA | TRBV7-2 | 14
TGCAGTGCTAGAGACGGCGGCCTGAACACTGAAGCTTTCTTT | CSARDGGLNTEAFF | TRBJ1-1 | NA | NA | TRBV20-1 | 14
TGCAGTCAAACGGGGCAGGGCAAAGAGACCCAGTACTTC | CSQTGQGKETQYF | TRBJ2-5 | NA | NA | TRBV20-1 | 13